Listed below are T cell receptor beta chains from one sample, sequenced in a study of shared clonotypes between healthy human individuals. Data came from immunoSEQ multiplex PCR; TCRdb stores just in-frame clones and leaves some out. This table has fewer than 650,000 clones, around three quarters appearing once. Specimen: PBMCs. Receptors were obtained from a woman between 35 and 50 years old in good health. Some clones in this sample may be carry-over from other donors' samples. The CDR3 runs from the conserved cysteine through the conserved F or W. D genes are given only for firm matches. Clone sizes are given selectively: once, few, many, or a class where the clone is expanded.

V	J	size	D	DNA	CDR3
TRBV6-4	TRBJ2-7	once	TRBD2	TGTGCCAGCCCACGGGGAGCAAGGAGGCGGGAGCCGTACGAGCAGTACTTC	CASPRGARRREPYEQYF
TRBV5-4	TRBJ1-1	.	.	TGTGCCAGCAGCTTGGATACAGTAAAATTGAACACTGAAGCTTTCTTT	CASSLDTVKLNTEAFF
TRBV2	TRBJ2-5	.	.	TGTGCCAGCGGGAACCAAGAGACCCAGTACTTC	CASGNQETQYF
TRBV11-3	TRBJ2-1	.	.	TGTGCCAGCAGCTTAGGGGGGGCACAGGGGAATGAGCAGTTCTTC	CASSLGGAQGNEQFF
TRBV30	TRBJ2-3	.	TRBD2	TGTGCCTGGAGTAGACTAGCGGGAGTGACAGATACGCAGTATTTT	CAWSRLAGVTDTQYF
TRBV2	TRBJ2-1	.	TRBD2	TGTGCCAGCAGTCCTCGACTAGCGGGAGTGAATGAGCAGTTCTTC	CASSPRLAGVNEQFF
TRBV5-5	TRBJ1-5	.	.	TGTGCCAGCAGCTTGGTCAGCGCTCATAGCAATCAGCCCCAGCATTTT	CASSLVSAHSNQPQHF
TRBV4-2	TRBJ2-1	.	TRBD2	TGTGCCAGCAGCCAAGAGATGCCGGGAGGTTCAGAGCAGTTCTTC	CASSQEMPGGSEQFF
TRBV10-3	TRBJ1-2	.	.	TGTGCCATCAGTGAGTCGAAGGTCAATGGCTACACCTTC	CAISESKVNGYTF
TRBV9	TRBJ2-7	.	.	TGTGCCAGCAGCGTAGGTGGCCAGTCCTACGAGCAGTACTTC	CASSVGGQSYEQYF
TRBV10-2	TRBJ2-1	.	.	TGCGCCAGCAGCCTATCAGGGGTCTACAATGAGCAGTTCTTC	CASSLSGVYNEQFF
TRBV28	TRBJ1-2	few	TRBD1	TGTGCCAGCAGTTTACCCGGACAGGTTACCTATGGCTACACCTTC	CASSLPGQVTYGYTF
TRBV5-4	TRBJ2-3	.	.	TGTGCCAGCAGCTTGGATGGGGCTTACAACACAGATACGCAGTATTTT	CASSLDGAYNTDTQYF
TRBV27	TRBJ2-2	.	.	TGTGCCAGCAGTTTATCGCTGAACACCGGGGAGCTGTTTTTT	CASSLSLNTGELFF
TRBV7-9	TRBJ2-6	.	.	TGTGCCAGCAGCCCGGGATATCAGATCTCTGGGGCCAACGTCCTGACTTTC	CASSPGYQISGANVLTF
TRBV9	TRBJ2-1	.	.	TGTGCCAGCAGTCAGGGGGGGCATAGCTCCTACAATGAGCAGTTCTTC	CASSQGGHSSYNEQFF
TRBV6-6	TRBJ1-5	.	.	TGTGCCAGCAGTCCGCGGAGTCAGCCCCAGCATTTT	CASSPRSQPQHF
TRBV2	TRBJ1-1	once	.	TGTGCCAGCAGGTCGGGACGGCTCACTGAAGCTTTCTTT	CASRSGRLTEAFF
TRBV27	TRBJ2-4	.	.	TGTGCCACCCCGTGCCCCAAAAACATTCAGTACTTC	CATPCPKNIQYF
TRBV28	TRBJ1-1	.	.	TGTGCCAACCCGGTTACGGGGGCGCGTACTGAAGCTTTCTTT	CANPVTGARTEAFF
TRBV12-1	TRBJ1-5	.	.	TGTGCCAGCAGCTTGGATAGGCAGGGGAGCAGCAATCAGTCCCAGCATTTT	CASSLDRQGSSNQSQHF